Here is one T cell receptor beta chain with its context. Antigen unknown. This sample was included in a study of Tregs in tolerant kidney transplant recipients. The study's findings and limits: Changing PCR primers prevented nucleotide comparison between some patients' samples. Biological reproducibility was not directly addressed in this study. Few patients were studied, so findings need validation in larger groups.

The CDR3 loop spans 18 amino acids. The junction had 6 bases not matched to a gene; V was cut back by 4 bases and J by 2 bases. The germline V gene has CDR1 SGHNT and CDR2 YYREEE (reference sequence). Sequencing used immunoSEQ multiplex PCR; TCRdb keeps in-frame clones, though not all of them. The sample contains nearly 95,000 clones, 80% to 95% of which appear only once. Unstimulated Tregs (CD4+CD25+CD127-) and CD4+CD25- non-Tregs were sorted from PBMCs. The sample was CD4+ T cells from blood, taken before the transplant. The chain couples TRBV5-4 to TRBJ2-4, with 16 bases lining up with TRBD2. The sequence derives from a human donor who received a combined kidney and bone marrow transplant. The CDR3 region has the DNA TGTGCCAGCAGCCAGGGACTAGCGGGGGGGTTTTCCAAAAACATTCAGTACTTC. This codes for CASSQGLAGGFSKNIQYF. Together with reference TRBV5-4 and TRBJ2-4, the CDR3 gives the full variable domain: ETGVTQSPTHLIKTRGQQVTLRCSSQSGHNTVSWYQQALGQGPQFIFQYYREEENGRGNFPPRFSGLQFPNYSSELNVNALELDDSALYLCASSQGLAGGFSKNIQYFGAGTRLSVL.